The rows below give T cell receptor beta chains drawn from one sample of a study of graft-versus-host responses after intestinal transplantation. No antigens are known for them. Some clones are missing from TCRdb's copy, which holds only in-frame ones; the method was immunoSEQ multiplex PCR. The repertoire holds more than 65,000 clones, with around 95% as singletons. The input for sequencing was unstimulated CD8+ T cells sorted from spleen or lymph node cells, taken before intestinal transplant. The receptor set was obtained from a human donor who received an intestinal transplant. Each CDR3 is given with its conserved first and last residue. Each record gives: D gene, V gene, clone size, J gene, CDR3 DNA, CDR3 protein. D genes are given only for firm matches. Rows give clone size only sometimes, using once, few, many, or a class for an expanded clone.

D gene: .; V gene: TRBV4-1; clone size: .; J gene: TRBJ2-3; CDR3 DNA: TGCGCCAGCAGCCAAGTACGGCTTGGCACAGATACGCAGTATTTT; CDR3 protein: CASSQVRLGTDTQYF
D gene: TRBD2; V gene: TRBV5-6; clone size: .; J gene: TRBJ2-1; CDR3 DNA: TGTGCCAGCAGCTTTGGGACTAGCGGGATCTATGAGCAGTTCTTC; CDR3 protein: CASSFGTSGIYEQFF
D gene: TRBD2; V gene: TRBV7-9; clone size: .; J gene: TRBJ2-7; CDR3 DNA: TGTGCCAGCAGCTTAGCGCCTAGCGGGACCGTAGGCGAGCAGTACTTC; CDR3 protein: CASSLAPSGTVGEQYF
D gene: .; V gene: TRBV13; clone size: .; J gene: TRBJ2-5; CDR3 DNA: TGTGCCAGCAGCTTAGAGGGGGAGACCCAGTACTTC; CDR3 protein: CASSLEGETQYF
D gene: TRBD2; V gene: TRBV2; clone size: .; J gene: TRBJ2-7; CDR3 DNA: TGTGCCAGCAGATTGACTAGCGGGGGCCACGAGCAGTACTTC; CDR3 protein: CASRLTSGGHEQYF
D gene: TRBD1; V gene: TRBV7-9; clone size: .; J gene: TRBJ2-1; CDR3 DNA: TGTGCCAGCAGCTCGGGACAGGGCATCTCCTACAATGAGCAGTTCTTC; CDR3 protein: CASSSGQGISYNEQFF
D gene: .; V gene: TRBV7-9; clone size: .; J gene: TRBJ2-7; CDR3 DNA: TGTGCCAGCAGCTCCCGACCAGGGCAGCAGTACTTC; CDR3 protein: CASSSRPGQQYF
D gene: TRBD1; V gene: TRBV6-6; clone size: .; J gene: TRBJ2-1; CDR3 DNA: TGTGCCAGCAGCGAATACGACAGGGGCCTGTCGAATGAGCAGTTCTTC; CDR3 protein: CASSEYDRGLSNEQFF
D gene: TRBD1; V gene: TRBV29-1; clone size: .; J gene: TRBJ1-2; CDR3 DNA: TGCAGCGTTGAAGTCACAGGGGGCCTTAAAAGTAACTATGGCTACACCTTC; CDR3 protein: CSVEVTGGLKSNYGYTF
D gene: .; V gene: TRBV7-9; clone size: .; J gene: TRBJ2-1; CDR3 DNA: TGTGCCAGCAGCAGGACCGCCAGCTCCTACAATGAGCAGTTCTTC; CDR3 protein: CASSRTASSYNEQFF
D gene: .; V gene: TRBV19; clone size: .; J gene: TRBJ2-7; CDR3 DNA: TGTGCCAGTAGTAGTGGCCACTCCTACGAGCAGTACTTC; CDR3 protein: CASSSGHSYEQYF
D gene: .; V gene: TRBV28; clone size: .; J gene: TRBJ1-2; CDR3 DNA: TGTGCCAGCACCCTGAGAAGGGACTATGGCTACACCTTC; CDR3 protein: CASTLRRDYGYTF
D gene: .; V gene: TRBV9; clone size: once; J gene: TRBJ2-7; CDR3 DNA: TGTGCCAGCAGCGTGGGGTCGGATGGCTACGAGCAGTACTTC; CDR3 protein: CASSVGSDGYEQYF
D gene: .; V gene: TRBV9; clone size: .; J gene: TRBJ1-1; CDR3 DNA: TGTGCCAGCAGCGTAGACAGGGAAGGGGGTGAAGCTTTCTTT; CDR3 protein: CASSVDREGGEAFF
D gene: TRBD2; V gene: TRBV5-4; clone size: .; J gene: TRBJ2-2; CDR3 DNA: TGTGCCAGCAGCTTGCGGCGGGAGATGGCCGGGGAGCTGTTTTTT; CDR3 protein: CASSLRREMAGELFF
D gene: .; V gene: TRBV5-1; clone size: .; J gene: TRBJ1-5; CDR3 DNA: TGCGCCAGCAGAACAGATAGCAATCAGCCCCAGCATTTT; CDR3 protein: CASRTDSNQPQHF
D gene: TRBD1; V gene: TRBV27; clone size: .; J gene: TRBJ2-7; CDR3 DNA: TGTGCCAGCAGTTTATCGGGACAGGGGGCCACCGAGCAGTACTTC; CDR3 protein: CASSLSGQGATEQYF
D gene: TRBD1; V gene: TRBV27; clone size: few; J gene: TRBJ1-3; CDR3 DNA: TGTGCCAGCAGTGTCCCCGGGACAGGGGGGCCCTGGAATGGAAACACCATATATTTT; CDR3 protein: CASSVPGTGGPWNGNTIYF
D gene: TRBD2; V gene: TRBV15; clone size: .; J gene: TRBJ2-1; CDR3 DNA: TGTGCCACCAGCAGGCCCCCTCCGGGCGGGAGTAGGAATGAGCAGTTCTTC; CDR3 protein: CATSRPPPGGSRNEQFF
D gene: TRBD2; V gene: TRBV2; clone size: .; J gene: TRBJ2-5; CDR3 DNA: TGTGCCAGCAGTCTCGTCTATCTAACCGGGGGGGAGACCCAGTACTTC; CDR3 protein: CASSLVYLTGGETQYF
D gene: TRBD2; V gene: TRBV28; clone size: .; J gene: TRBJ2-7; CDR3 DNA: TGTGCCAGCAGTTGGTTTAGCGGGAGGGGGTACGAGCAGTACTTC; CDR3 protein: CASSWFSGRGYEQYF
D gene: TRBD2; V gene: TRBV7-8; clone size: .; J gene: TRBJ2-5; CDR3 DNA: TGTGCCAGCAGCTTAGGGGAGCCGGCGGGAGGTCCCTTGGGGGAGCAGTACTTC; CDR3 protein: CASSLGEPAGGPLGEQYF
D gene: TRBD2; V gene: TRBV10-3; clone size: .; J gene: TRBJ2-1; CDR3 DNA: TGTGCCACCTTGAATCCCGTAGCGGGGTACAATGAGCAGTTCTTC; CDR3 protein: CATLNPVAGYNEQFF
D gene: .; V gene: TRBV6-5; clone size: few; J gene: TRBJ1-3; CDR3 DNA: TGTGCCAGCAGTTACTTAGGGGCTGGAAACACCATATATTTT; CDR3 protein: CASSYLGAGNTIYF
D gene: TRBD2; V gene: TRBV5-1; clone size: .; J gene: TRBJ2-1; CDR3 DNA: TGCGCCAGCAGCTTAAGCGGGAGCTCCTACAATGAGCAGTTCTTC; CDR3 protein: CASSLSGSSYNEQFF
D gene: TRBD1; V gene: TRBV7-2; clone size: .; J gene: TRBJ1-1; CDR3 DNA: TGTGCCAGCAGCCCGGGACAGGGCGGCACTGAAGCTTTCTTT; CDR3 protein: CASSPGQGGTEAFF
D gene: .; V gene: TRBV27; clone size: .; J gene: TRBJ1-2; CDR3 DNA: TGTGCCAGCAGTTTAACAGGGCTCAACTATGGCTACACCTTC; CDR3 protein: CASSLTGLNYGYTF
D gene: .; V gene: TRBV2; clone size: .; J gene: TRBJ2-7; CDR3 DNA: TGTGCCAGCACCATGGGTCTCAACGAGCAGTACTTC; CDR3 protein: CASTMGLNEQYF
D gene: .; V gene: TRBV19; clone size: .; J gene: TRBJ1-2; CDR3 DNA: TGTGCCAGCAGTATCCCCAGTTCGGCCTATGGCTACACCTTC; CDR3 protein: CASSIPSSAYGYTF
D gene: TRBD2; V gene: TRBV5-1; clone size: .; J gene: TRBJ2-1; CDR3 DNA: TGCGCCAGCAGCTCAGCGGGGCCCTTCGATGAGCAGTTCTTC; CDR3 protein: CASSSAGPFDEQFF
D gene: .; V gene: TRBV28; clone size: .; J gene: TRBJ1-5; CDR3 DNA: TGTGCCAGCAATGGAGACAGGCTCAATCAGCCCCAGCATTTT; CDR3 protein: CASNGDRLNQPQHF
D gene: TRBD1; V gene: TRBV19; clone size: .; J gene: TRBJ2-3; CDR3 DNA: TGTGCCAGTAGTATAATCTGGACAGGGGTTCCCGATACGCAGTATTTT; CDR3 protein: CASSIIWTGVPDTQYF
D gene: TRBD2; V gene: TRBV7-6; clone size: .; J gene: TRBJ2-1; CDR3 DNA: TGTGCCAGCAGCCTGACACGGACTAGCGGGAGCAATGAGCAGTTCTTC; CDR3 protein: CASSLTRTSGSNEQFF
D gene: .; V gene: TRBV27; clone size: .; J gene: TRBJ2-3; CDR3 DNA: TGTGCCAGCAGTTTAAGGCAGTACACAGATACGCAGTATTTT; CDR3 protein: CASSLRQYTDTQYF
D gene: TRBD2; V gene: TRBV27; clone size: .; J gene: TRBJ2-1; CDR3 DNA: TGTGCCAGCAGTTTAATAGCGGGAGACACCTACAATGAGCAGTTCTTC; CDR3 protein: CASSLIAGDTYNEQFF
D gene: .; V gene: TRBV18; clone size: .; J gene: TRBJ2-5; CDR3 DNA: TGTGCCAGCTCACCACAAGACAGGGAGGGGACCCAGTACTTC; CDR3 protein: CASSPQDREGTQYF
D gene: .; V gene: TRBV5-4; clone size: .; J gene: TRBJ2-2; CDR3 DNA: TGTGCCAGCAGCTCGAACACCGGGGAGCTGTTTTTT; CDR3 protein: CASSSNTGELFF
D gene: .; V gene: TRBV4-1; clone size: .; J gene: TRBJ2-7; CDR3 DNA: TGCGCCAGCAGCCAAATCCAGGGGTCCTACGAGCAGTACTTC; CDR3 protein: CASSQIQGSYEQYF
D gene: .; V gene: TRBV27; clone size: .; J gene: TRBJ2-7; CDR3 DNA: TGTGCCAGCAGTCCATCCTACGAGCAGTACTTC; CDR3 protein: CASSPSYEQYF
D gene: .; V gene: TRBV10-2; clone size: once; J gene: TRBJ2-1; CDR3 DNA: TGCGCCAGCAGATTAGCGAATGAGCAGTTCTTC; CDR3 protein: CASRLANEQFF
D gene: TRBD2; V gene: TRBV9; clone size: once; J gene: TRBJ2-3; CDR3 DNA: TGTGCCAGATCAACTAGCGGGAAAACAGATACGCAGTATTTT; CDR3 protein: CARSTSGKTDTQYF
D gene: TRBD2; V gene: TRBV19; clone size: .; J gene: TRBJ2-7; CDR3 DNA: TGTGCCAGTAGTGACGGGAGGGGGGCGCTCGGGTACGAGCAGTACTTC; CDR3 protein: CASSDGRGALGYEQYF
D gene: .; V gene: TRBV2; clone size: once; J gene: TRBJ2-3; CDR3 DNA: TGTGCCAGCAGTGAGGGCAGCGTCCAGTATTTT; CDR3 protein: CASSEGSVQYF
D gene: TRBD1; V gene: TRBV27; clone size: .; J gene: TRBJ1-1; CDR3 DNA: TGTGCCAGCAGTCACCCGACAGGGTCGGGCACTGAAGCTTTCTTT; CDR3 protein: CASSHPTGSGTEAFF
D gene: .; V gene: TRBV10-3; clone size: .; J gene: TRBJ2-1; CDR3 DNA: TGTGCCATCAGCCAAAACTCCTTTCTGGATGAGCAGTTCTTC; CDR3 protein: CAISQNSFLDEQFF
D gene: TRBD2; V gene: TRBV12-5; clone size: .; J gene: TRBJ2-3; CDR3 DNA: TGTGCTAGTGGTTTGTCCACTAGCGGGAGGGCAGATACGCAGTATTTT; CDR3 protein: CASGLSTSGRADTQYF
D gene: .; V gene: TRBV19; clone size: .; J gene: TRBJ2-1; CDR3 DNA: TGTGCCAGTAGTATAGGGACGGTGACCTCCTACAATGAGCAGTTCTTC; CDR3 protein: CASSIGTVTSYNEQFF
D gene: .; V gene: TRBV27; clone size: .; J gene: TRBJ1-1; CDR3 DNA: TGTGCCAGCAGTTTAAGCAGGGGTCGACCACAAGCTTTCTTT; CDR3 protein: CASSLSRGRPQAFF
D gene: .; V gene: TRBV6-5; clone size: .; J gene: TRBJ2-7; CDR3 DNA: TGTGCCAGCAGTTACTACGGGCCCCCCTACGAGCAGTACTTC; CDR3 protein: CASSYYGPPYEQYF